This T cell receptor beta chain was profiled in a study of blood T cell repertoires in COVID-19. Study-level background: Samples of COVID-19 (acute and convalescent) were obtained from the United States, Italy and Spain.

Adults between roughly 18 and 89 years of age took part from 24 US areas. Cohort 3 recovery required two negative PCRs, clearance, or symptom resolution. Per the original methods: Estimation of nucleated cell counts was performed using reference gene primer amplification. TCRdb keeps only in-frame clones here, not all; method: immunoSEQ multiplex PCR. V, J and clone size were drawn from that table, and D and trimming were deduced from the DNA. The sample yields some 200,000 clones, about 86% seen once. Trimming took 1 base from V and 7 from J, leaving 13 bases between them. CDR3 length: 15 amino acids. Germline V gene data show CDR1 as LGHDT and CDR2 as YNNKEL (reference sequence).

This sequence was found in a man between 40 and 49 years old who had recovered from COVID-19. The rearrangement joins TRBV3-1 (or the pseudogene TRBV3-2) to TRBJ1-4, with a tentative D call TRBD1 (6 bases). The sequenced material came from PBMCs or T cells enriched from blood (not recorded which). CDR3 protein: CASSQVGRGREKLFF. CDR3 in DNA: TGTGCCAGCAGCCAAGTAGGCAGGGGTCGTGAAAAACTGTTTTTT.